This entry describes one T cell receptor (beta chain). Its target is unknown. Trimming left V 5 bases short and J 2 bases short, with 13 bases between. Germline loops: CDR1 SGHNT, CDR2 YYREEE (reference sequence). The CDR3 spans 14 residues. This sample is part of a study of blood T cells in healthy people across ages. Study-level points and caveats: A strong correlation was seen between TCR beta diversity and naive T cell percentage.

With a J-beta primer mix and a sample-barcoded 5' primer, a second PCR ran 7 to 11 cycles. With 12 random nucleotides, a template-switch adaptor tagged each individual cDNA molecule. TCRdb reprocessed the 5' RACE reads with MiXCR, giving one entry per CDR3 protein. The sample lists about 670,000 distinct CDR3 sequences; 45% to 60% were seen once. The rearrangement joins TRBV5-4 to TRBJ2-5; D perhaps matches TRBD2 (6 bases). The sample was blood. This clonotype originated in a woman at least 80 years old in good health. CDR3 residues: CASSNRDLQETQYF. As DNA, the CDR3 is TGTGCCAGCAGTAACCGGGACTTACAAGAGACCCAGTACTTC.